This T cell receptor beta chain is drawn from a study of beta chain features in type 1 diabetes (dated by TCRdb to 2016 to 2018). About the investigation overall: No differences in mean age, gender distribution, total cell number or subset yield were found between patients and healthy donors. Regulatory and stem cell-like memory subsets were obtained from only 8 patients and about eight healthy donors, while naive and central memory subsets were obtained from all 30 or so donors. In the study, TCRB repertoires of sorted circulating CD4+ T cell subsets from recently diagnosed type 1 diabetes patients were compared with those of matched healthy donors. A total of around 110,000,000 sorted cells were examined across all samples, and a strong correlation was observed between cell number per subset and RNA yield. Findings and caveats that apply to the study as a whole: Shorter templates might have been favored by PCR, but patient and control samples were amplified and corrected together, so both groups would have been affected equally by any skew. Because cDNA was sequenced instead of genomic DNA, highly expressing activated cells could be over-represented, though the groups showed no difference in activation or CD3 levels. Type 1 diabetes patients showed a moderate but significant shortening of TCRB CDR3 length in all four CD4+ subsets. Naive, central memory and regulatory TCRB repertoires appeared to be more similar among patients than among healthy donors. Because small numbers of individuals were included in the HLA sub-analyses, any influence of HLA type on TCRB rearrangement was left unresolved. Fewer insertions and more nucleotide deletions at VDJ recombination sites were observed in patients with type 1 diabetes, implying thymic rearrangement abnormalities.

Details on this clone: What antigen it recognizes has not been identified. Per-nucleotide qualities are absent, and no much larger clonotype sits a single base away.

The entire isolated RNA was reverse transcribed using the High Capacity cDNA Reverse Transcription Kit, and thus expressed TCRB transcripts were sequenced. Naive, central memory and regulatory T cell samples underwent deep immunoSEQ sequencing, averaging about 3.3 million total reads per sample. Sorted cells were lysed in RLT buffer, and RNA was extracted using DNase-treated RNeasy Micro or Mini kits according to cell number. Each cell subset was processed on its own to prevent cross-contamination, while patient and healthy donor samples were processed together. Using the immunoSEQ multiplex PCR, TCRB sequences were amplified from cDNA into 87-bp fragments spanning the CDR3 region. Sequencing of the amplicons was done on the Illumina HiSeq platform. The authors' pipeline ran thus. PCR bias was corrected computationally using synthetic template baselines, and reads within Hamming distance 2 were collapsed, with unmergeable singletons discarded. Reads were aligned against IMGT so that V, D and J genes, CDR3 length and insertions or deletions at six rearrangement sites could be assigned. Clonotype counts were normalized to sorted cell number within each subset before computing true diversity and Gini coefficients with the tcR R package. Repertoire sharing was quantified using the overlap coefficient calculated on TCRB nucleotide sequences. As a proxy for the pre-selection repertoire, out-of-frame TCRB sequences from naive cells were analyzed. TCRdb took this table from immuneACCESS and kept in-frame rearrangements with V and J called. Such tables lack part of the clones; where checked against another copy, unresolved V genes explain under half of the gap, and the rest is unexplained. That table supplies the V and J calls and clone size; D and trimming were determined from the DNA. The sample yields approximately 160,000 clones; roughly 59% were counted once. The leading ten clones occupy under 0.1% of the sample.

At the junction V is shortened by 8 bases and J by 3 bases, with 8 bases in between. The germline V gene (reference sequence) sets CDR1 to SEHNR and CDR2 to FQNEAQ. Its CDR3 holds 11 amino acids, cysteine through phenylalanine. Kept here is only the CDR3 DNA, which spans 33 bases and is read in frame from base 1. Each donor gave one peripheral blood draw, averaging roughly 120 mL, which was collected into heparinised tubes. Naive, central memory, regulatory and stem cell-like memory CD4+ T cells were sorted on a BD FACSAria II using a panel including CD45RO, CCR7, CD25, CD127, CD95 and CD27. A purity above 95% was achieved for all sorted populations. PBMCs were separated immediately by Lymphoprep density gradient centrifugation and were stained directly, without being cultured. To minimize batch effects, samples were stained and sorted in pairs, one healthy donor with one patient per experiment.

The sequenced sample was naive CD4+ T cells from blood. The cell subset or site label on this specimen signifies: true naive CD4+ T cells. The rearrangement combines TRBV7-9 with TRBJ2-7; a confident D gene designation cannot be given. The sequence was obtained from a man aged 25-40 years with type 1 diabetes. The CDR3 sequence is CASVSNYEQYF. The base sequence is TGTGCCAGCGTCAGCAACTACGAGCAGTACTTC.